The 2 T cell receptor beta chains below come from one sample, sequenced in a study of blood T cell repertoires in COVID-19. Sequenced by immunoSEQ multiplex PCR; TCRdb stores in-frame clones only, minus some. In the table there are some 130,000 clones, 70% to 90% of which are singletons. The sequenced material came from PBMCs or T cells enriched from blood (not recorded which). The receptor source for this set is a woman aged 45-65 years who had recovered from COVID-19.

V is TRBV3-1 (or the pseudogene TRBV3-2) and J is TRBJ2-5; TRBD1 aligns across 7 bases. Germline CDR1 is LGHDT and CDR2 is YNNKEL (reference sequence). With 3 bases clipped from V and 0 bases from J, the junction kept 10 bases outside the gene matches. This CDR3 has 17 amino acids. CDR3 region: CASSHLLDRAHQETQYF. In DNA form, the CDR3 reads TGTGCCAGCAGCCACCTTCTCGACAGGGCCCACCAAGAGACCCAGTACTTC.

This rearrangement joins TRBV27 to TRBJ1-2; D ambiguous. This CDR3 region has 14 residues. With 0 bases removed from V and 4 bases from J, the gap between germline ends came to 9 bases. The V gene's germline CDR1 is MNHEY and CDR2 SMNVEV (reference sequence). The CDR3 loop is CASSLSGEGYGYTF. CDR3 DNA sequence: TGTGCCAGCAGTTTATCAGGAGAGGGCTATGGCTACACCTTC.